This TCR beta chain was recorded in a study of neurological immune-mediated disorders. The CDR3 length is 13 residues. Trimming cost V 3 bases and J 7 bases; bases outside gene matches: 4. Germline V CDR1 and CDR2: SGHKS, YYEKEE (reference sequence). Template-switch 5'RACE cDNA synthesis added a 10-nucleotide unique molecular identifier. One entry per CDR3 protein, called by TCRdb with MiXCR from the 5' RACE reads. The data show some 47,000 distinct CDR3 sequences, with roughly 6.3% seen just once and 0.57% held by the top ten. This clonotype has at least ten counts. Sequences were obtained from CD4+ T cells from blood. This TCR came from a woman aged 40 to 50 in good health. The chain has TRBV5-5 and TRBJ2-3; 8 nucleotides align to TRBD1. DNA of the CDR3: TGTGCCAGCAGCTATCAGGGGGCAAATACGCAGTATTTT. Translating it yields CASSYQGANTQYF.